The rows below give T cell receptor beta chains drawn from one sample of a study of regulatory T cells in long-lasting Graves disease. TCRdb reprocessed the multiplex PCR reads with MiXCR, giving one entry per CDR3 protein. The sample lists a few hundred thousand distinct CDR3 sequences; 10% to 15% were seen once. These sequences were also reported in another study, on T cells in Graves' hyperthyroidism and ophthalmopathy.

The material sequenced was peripheral blood mononuclear cells (PBMCs), taken at new diagnosis, from a patient treated with antithyroid drugs. The receptor source for this set is a woman aged 18-29 years with Graves disease. Both conserved end residues are part of each CDR3. The order of the fields is J gene, V gene, CDR3 protein.

J: TRBJ2-6; V: TRBV3-1; CDR3: CASSHSGANVLTF
J: TRBJ2-1; V: TRBV2; CDR3: CASSGQGYNEQFF
J: TRBJ1-5; V: TRBV5-5; CDR3: CASSLDRRSNQPQHF
J: TRBJ2-7; V: TRBV5-4; CDR3: CASSAQGFNEQYF
J: TRBJ1-6; V: TRBV30; CDR3: CAWSVSGSYNSPLHF
J: TRBJ2-6; V: TRBV28; CDR3: CASSLWGQSSGANVLAF
J: TRBJ1-5; V: TRBV6-1; CDR3: CASSEAEQRTKQHF
J: TRBJ2-3; V: TRBV30; CDR3: CACRSRTGADTQYF
J: TRBJ1-3; V: TRBV13; CDR3: CASSLTFSGDTIYF
J: TRBJ2-2; V: TRBV7-2; CDR3: CASSKTSGSGELFF
J: TRBJ2-7; V: TRBV6-5; CDR3: CASSYSGRAYEQYF
J: TRBJ1-3; V: TRBV20-1; CDR3: CSAQPSGNTIYF
J: TRBJ2-2; V: TRBV5-1; CDR3: CATPVGTGELFF
J: TRBJ2-2; V: TRBV7-2; CDR3: CASSPRAAGELFF
J: TRBJ2-1; V: TRBV5-1; CDR3: CASSLVRQNNEQFF
J: TRBJ2-3; V: TRBV3-1; CDR3: CASSQALRNTDTQYF
J: TRBJ1-5; V: TRBV28; CDR3: CASSRGQGARSNQPQHF
J: TRBJ2-1; V: TRBV4-2; CDR3: CASSSRGPTEQFF
J: TRBJ2-5; V: TRBV5-1; CDR3: CASATGRETQYF
J: TRBJ1-2; V: TRBV6-2/TRBV6-3; CDR3: CASSPIRQTYGYTF
J: TRBJ1-1; V: TRBV6-9; CDR3: CASSSISQMNTEAFF
J: TRBJ1-1; V: TRBV6-5; CDR3: CASSYARRYTEAFF
J: TRBJ2-7; V: TRBV7-8; CDR3: CASSLWGAMTTYEQYF
J: TRBJ2-3; V: TRBV13; CDR3: CASSLGRLTSTDTQYF
J: TRBJ2-3; V: TRBV27; CDR3: CASSNYVAGATDTQYF
J: TRBJ1-1; V: TRBV7-8; CDR3: CASSYRTVGYTEAFF
J: TRBJ1-2; V: TRBV6-2/TRBV6-3; CDR3: CASSPPGQGLRGYTF
J: TRBJ1-5; V: TRBV7-2; CDR3: CAGSYPGTGQPQHF
J: TRBJ2-3; V: TRBV24-1; CDR3: CATSDFDSSDTQYF
J: TRBJ1-5; V: TRBV28; CDR3: CASRRLGGFNQPQHF
J: TRBJ2-7; V: TRBV20-1; CDR3: CSARERTALSYEQYF
J: TRBJ1-1; V: TRBV20-1; CDR3: CSARDGGEGTEAFF
J: TRBJ1-1; V: TRBV12-3/TRBV12-4; CDR3: CASSKGQLNTEAFF
J: TRBJ2-7; V: TRBV27; CDR3: CASSLSMGGTYEQYF
J: TRBJ2-5; V: TRBV4-3; CDR3: CASSQAVFSGEETQYF
J: TRBJ1-1; V: TRBV7-3; CDR3: CASSLRDSTEAFF
J: TRBJ1-1; V: TRBV11-2; CDR3: CASTLTGSLNTEAFF
J: TRBJ2-7; V: TRBV24-1; CDR3: CATSKRGSQSYEQYF
J: TRBJ1-1; V: TRBV20-1; CDR3: CSARDYGSGTEAFF
J: TRBJ2-3; V: TRBV12-3/TRBV12-4; CDR3: CASGRQNTQYF
J: TRBJ1-1; V: TRBV28; CDR3: CASRLQPSEAFF
J: TRBJ2-3; V: TRBV7-2; CDR3: CASSLEPPRYF
J: TRBJ2-5; V: TRBV6-1; CDR3: CASREDPTRETQYF
J: TRBJ2-1; V: TRBV20-1; CDR3: CSALAGPAWRRGNEQFF
J: TRBJ2-1; V: TRBV28; CDR3: CASRGEAVYNEQFF
J: TRBJ2-5; V: TRBV9; CDR3: CASSVEPEETQYF
J: TRBJ2-7; V: TRBV20-1; CDR3: CSARRRTSGPSYEQYF
J: TRBJ1-5; V: TRBV7-2; CDR3: CASSLGVGGNQPQHF
J: TRBJ2-4; V: TRBV12-3/TRBV12-4; CDR3: CASSFGENIQYF
J: TRBJ2-7; V: TRBV6-2/TRBV6-3; CDR3: CASRERVTSSYEQYF
J: TRBJ1-3; V: TRBV20-1; CDR3: CSASQGILSGNTIYF